The 26 T cell receptor beta chains reported below all come from one sample, sequenced in a study of long-term antiretroviral therapy in people with HIV. The immunoSEQ assay was v3.0, run at survey level. Some clones are missing from TCRdb's copy, which holds only in-frame ones; the method was immunoSEQ multiplex PCR. Among under 20,000 clones listed, approximately 81% were seen once. The material sequenced was unsorted PBMCs, taken 0.3 years after starting antiretroviral therapy. The receptors here all came from a woman between 50 and 59 years old with HIV.

This chain joins TRBV5-1 and TRBJ2-2, with 8 bases matching TRBD1. CDR1 SGHRS and CDR2 YFSETQ come from the germline V gene. The CDR3 length is 15 residues. Trimming cost V 4 bases and J 5 bases; bases outside gene matches: 7. The CDR3 DNA follows: TGCGCCAGCAGCCCGGGGACAGGAGTAACCGGGGAGCTGTTTTTT. Translated, it gives CASSPGTGVTGELFF.

The J gene is TRBJ1-2, the V gene TRBV18; tentatively, D is TRBD1 (5 bases). V was shortened by 0 bases and J by 8 bases, with 13 bases between the two germline ends. The CDR3 spans 14 residues. The germline CDR1 and CDR2 sequences are KGHSH and LQKENI. CDR3 DNA: TGTGCCAGCTCACCACCGGGACCGGCGGGGGGCTACACCTTC. This encodes CASSPPGPAGGYTF.

The V call is TRBV6-5, the J call TRBJ2-2, with D hard to call. Germline lookup yields CDR1 MNHEY and CDR2 SVGAGI. V dropped 0 bases and J dropped 2 bases, with 10 bases sitting between them. The CDR3 spans 16 residues. For the CDR3, the DNA is TGTGCCAGCAGTTACTCGGAACACTTAAACACCGGGGAGCTGTTTTTT. This gives the protein CASSYSEHLNTGELFF.

Only a few counts were recorded for this clone. The chain employs TRBV9 and TRBJ2-5; either TRBD1 or TRBD2 may fit D (5 bases each). The CDR3 length is 14 residues. Germline V gene data show CDR1 as SGDLS and CDR2 as YYNGEE. V lost 1 base to trimming and J lost 3 bases, with 10 bases between them. CDR3 protein: CASSVWGLEETQYF. The CDR3 region has the DNA TGTGCCAGCAGCGTATGGGGGTTGGAAGAGACCCAGTACTTC.

The chain joins TRBV7-2 to TRBJ2-7; D tentatively fits TRBD1 or TRBD2 (5 bases each). The germline V gene encodes CDR1 SGHTA and CDR2 FQGNSA. V shed 0 bases and J shed 0 bases, with 9 bases lying between them. The CDR3 consists of 15 residues. Here the CDR3 reads CASSLAGASSYEQYV. Written as DNA, the CDR3 is TGTGCCAGCAGCTTAGCCGGGGCTAGCTCCTACGAGCAGTACGTC.

This clone was observed a handful of times. The rearrangement uses TRBV27 and TRBJ1-6, with D unresolved. V was shortened by 5 bases and J by 12 bases, with 14 bases between the two germline ends. Germline loops: CDR1 MNHEY, CDR2 SMNVEV (reference sequence). This CDR3 comprises 13 residues. CDR3 loop: CASSPSRWVPLHF. DNA for the CDR3: TGTGCCAGCAGTCCCTCCCGATGGGTACCCCTCCACTTT.

This rearrangement joins TRBV11-3 to TRBJ2-3; D is uncertain. The V gene's germline CDR1 is SGHNT and CDR2 YENEEA. V lost 2 bases and J lost 2, with 2 bases in between. The CDR3 covers 12 residues. The CDR3 protein is CASSLHTDTQYF. CDR3 bases: TGTGCCAGCAGCTTACACACAGATACGCAGTATTTT.

This clone was observed once. This chain connects TRBV29-1 to TRBJ2-3, with D possibly called TRBD1 or TRBD2 (6 bases each). The V end lost 4 bases, the J end lost 6 bases, and 14 bases lay between the germline ends. The CDR3 totals 13 residues. Looked up from germline, CDR1 is SQVTM and CDR2 is ANQGSEA. The CDR3 sequence: CSVAGALLDTQYF. CDR3 sequence (DNA): TGCAGCGTTGCGGGGGCGCTTTTGGATACGCAGTATTTT.

V and J are TRBV4-1 and TRBJ2-3, with TRBD2 matching 11 bases. Germline trimming cut 1 base from V and 2 bases from J; bases unmatched to any gene: 8. Germline CDR1 MGHRA, CDR2 YSYEKL. The CDR3 loop spans 18 amino acids. The CDR3: CASSQVYGTSGPTDTQYF. The CDR3 DNA is TGCGCCAGCAGCCAAGTTTACGGGACTAGCGGACCCACAGATACGCAGTATTTT.

The sample holds one count of this clone. The chain links TRBV5-1 to TRBJ1-1; D possibly corresponds to TRBD1 (6 bases). The CDR3 consists of 13 residues. V shed 5 bases and J shed 12 bases, with 20 bases lying between them. Germline V gene data show CDR1 as SGHRS and CDR2 as YFSETQ. CDR3 nucleotide sequence: TGCGCCAGCAGTTTAGCCCTGGGGGCGAATTCTTTCTTT. Translated, it gives CASSLALGANSFF. Drawing the rest from reference TRBV5-1 and TRBJ1-1, the complete variable domain is KAGVTQTPRYLIKTRGQQVTLSCSPISGHRSVSWYQQTPGQGLQFLFEYFSETQRNKGNFPGRFSGRQFSNSRSEMNVSTLELGDSALYLCASSLALGANSFFGQGTRLTVV.

This clone occurred once. The rearrangement links TRBV23-1 to TRBJ2-5; D is perhaps TRBD1 or TRBD2 (5 bases each). TRBV23-1 counts as an open reading frame of uncertain function. Trimming removed 4 bases from V and 5 bases from J, with 8 bases in between. This CDR3 comprises 12 residues. The CDR3 region has the DNA TGCGCCAGCAGTCTGGGGGACGAGACCCAGTACTTC. Translation gives CASSLGDETQYF.

V and J are TRBV5-6 and TRBJ2-3; TRBD2 matches at 7 bases. CDR3 length: 15 residues. The V and J ends lost 4 bases and 0 bases, in that order; junction bases with no gene match: 5. Germline CDR1 reads SGHDT; CDR2 reads YYEEEE. DNA of the CDR3: TGTGCCAGCAGCCAAAGCGGGGCTAGCACAGATACGCAGTATTTT. As protein: CASSQSGASTDTQYF.

V gene TRBV9 combines with J gene TRBJ2-4; the match to TRBD1 covers 8 bases. Germline V gives CDR1 SGDLS, CDR2 YYNGEE. The CDR3 totals 19 residues. V was clipped by 0 bases and J by 0 bases; unmatched bases: 11. CDR3 loop: CASSVGDRGNRLAKNIQYF. The CDR3 nucleotides read TGTGCCAGCAGCGTAGGTGACAGGGGAAACCGCTTAGCCAAAAACATTCAGTACTTC.

The rearrangement uses TRBV11-3 and TRBJ2-7; D may correspond to TRBD1 or TRBD2 (5 bases each). Germline V lookup: CDR1 SGHNT, CDR2 YENEEA. The CDR3 covers 16 residues. V was pared by 1 base and J by 0 bases, with 13 bases between. DNA of the CDR3: TGTGCCAGCAGCTTAGTTGGGGGACGGAGCTCCTACGAGCAGTACGTC. This translates into CASSLVGGRSSYEQYV.

This clone has more than one count but fewer than ten. The chain carries TRBV30 and TRBJ2-5; no definite D call. V lost 0 bases and J lost 5, with 10 bases in between. CDR3 length: 13 amino acids. Germline CDR1 and CDR2: GTSNPN and SVGIG (reference sequence). CDR3 region: CAWSVRLGETQYF. CDR3 coding DNA: TGTGCCTGGAGTGTACGGCTCGGGGAGACCCAGTACTTC.

This rearrangement joins TRBV4-1 to TRBJ2-1; 8 bases align to TRBD2. Germline loops: CDR1 MGHRA, CDR2 YSYEKL. This CDR3 spans 10 amino acids. Trimming removed 11 bases from V and 9 bases from J; junction bases left unmatched: 3. The CDR3 coding sequence is TGCGCCGCGGGGGGCGTTGAGCAGTTCTTC. Translation: CAAGGVEQFF.

The rearrangement uses TRBV11-2 and TRBJ1-6; D perhaps matches TRBD1 (5 bases). The V gene's germline CDR1 is SGHAT and CDR2 FQNNGV. V dropped 4 bases and J dropped 8 bases, with 15 bases sitting between them. The CDR3 is 15 residues long. CDR3 residues: CASSSGFGGDSPLHF. The CDR3 DNA sequence: TGTGCCAGCAGCTCGGGGTTTGGGGGTGATTCACCCCTCCACTTT.

V gene TRBV27 combines with J gene TRBJ2-7; D call uncertain. The CDR3 length is 13 residues. Germline V lookup: CDR1 MNHEY, CDR2 SMNVEV (reference sequence). Trimming removed 0 bases at V and 1 base at J, with 4 bases between. The CDR3 sequence is CASSLSLSYEQYF. DNA for the CDR3: TGTGCCAGCAGTTTATCCCTTTCCTACGAGCAGTACTTC.

This clone was recorded once. For the CDR3, the DNA is TGTGCCAGTAGTAGAACACGGATGAACACTGAAGCTTTCTTT. The encoded protein is CASSRTRMNTEAFF. This chain connects TRBV19 to TRBJ1-1; no clear D. This CDR3 spans 14 amino acids. Between the trimmed V and J ends, which lost 4 bases and 0 bases, there was a span of 9 bases. The germline V gene encodes CDR1 LNHDA and CDR2 SQIVND (reference sequence).

The V call is TRBV2, the J call TRBJ1-2; D gene ambiguous. With 5 bases removed from V and 0 bases from J, the gap between germline ends came to 13 bases. Germline lookup yields CDR1 SNHLY and CDR2 FYNNEI. This CDR3 has 15 amino acids. The CDR3 spells CASSQLSPPNYGYTF. Here the CDR3 DNA reads TGTGCCAGCAGTCAGTTAAGCCCTCCTAACTATGGCTACACCTTC. Full variable domain (remainder filled in from reference TRBV2 and TRBJ1-2): EPEVTQTPSHQVTQMGQEVILRCVPISNHLYFYWYRQILGQKVEFLVSFYNNEISEKSEIFDDQFSVERPDGSNFTLKIRSTKLEDSAMYFCASSQLSPPNYGYTFGSGTRLTVV.

The chain uses TRBV9 and TRBJ2-3; 7 bases fit TRBD1. The CDR3 has 15 amino acids. CDR1 SGDLS and CDR2 YYNGEE come from the germline V gene. V trimming: 0 bases; J trimming: 1 base; junction bases outside the gene matches: 2. CDR3 in amino acids: CASSVAGGRTDTQYF. The CDR3 nucleotides are TGTGCCAGCAGCGTAGCAGGGGGACGCACAGATACGCAGTATTTT.

The chain joins TRBV19 to TRBJ1-6, with D tentatively TRBD1 (5 bases). Trimming removed 5 bases from V and 6 bases from J, with 8 bases in between. CDR1 and CDR2 from the germline V gene are LNHDA and SQIVND (reference sequence). The CDR3 totals 13 residues. CDR3 sequence: CASSHRINSPLHF. CDR3 bases: TGTGCCAGTAGTCACAGGATTAATTCACCCCTCCACTTT.

The chain recombines TRBV29-1 with TRBJ1-2, with D uncertain. From germline, CDR1 is SQVTM and CDR2 ANQGSEA. CDR3 length: 13 residues. V was clipped by 3 bases and J by 8 bases, with 16 bases between them. Here the CDR3 reads CSVDPTERQGYTF. The CDR3 nucleotides read TGCAGCGTTGATCCAACGGAGCGTCAGGGCTACACCTTC.

By proportion, this clone is medium-sized (0.01 to 0.1%). The chain combines TRBV27 with TRBJ2-6, with TRBD1 as a possible D gene (5 bases). Germline values: CDR1 MNHEY, CDR2 SMNVEV (reference sequence). The V and J ends lost 0 bases and 0 bases respectively, with 9 bases between them. The CDR3 totals 17 residues. The CDR3 loop reads CASSLSTVLSGANVLTF. As DNA, the CDR3 is TGTGCCAGCAGTTTATCGACAGTGCTCTCTGGGGCCAACGTCCTGACTTTC. Full variable domain (outside the CDR3, taken from reference TRBV27 and TRBJ2-6): EAQVTQNPRYLITVTGKKLTVTCSQNMNHEYMSWYRQDPGLGLRQIYYSMNVEVTDKGDVPEGYKVSRKEKRNFPLILESPSPNQTSLYFCASSLSTVLSGANVLTFGAGSRLTVL.

This clone was recorded once. The V gene is TRBV30, the J gene TRBJ2-1; 7 bases fit TRBD2. Germline values: CDR1 GTSNPN, CDR2 SVGIG (reference sequence). The CDR3 is 14 amino acids. The V segment lost 2 bases and the J segment 6 bases; nucleotides outside the gene matches: 7. The CDR3 sequence: CAWSYFSGGNEQFF. In nucleotides, the CDR3 is TGTGCCTGGAGTTACTTCTCGGGGGGCAATGAGCAGTTCTTC.

The rearrangement uses TRBV18 and TRBJ2-3; D unresolved. V shed 2 bases and J shed 2 bases, with 14 bases lying between them. Germline assignment: CDR1 KGHSH and CDR2 LQKENI. The CDR3 loop spans 16 amino acids. The CDR3 region has the DNA TGTGCCAGCTCACCAATAGACGGATCCCCCACAGATACGCAGTATTTT. This gives the protein CASSPIDGSPTDTQYF.